The next 5 T cell receptor beta chains were all read from a single sample in a study of technical replicates of blood from a handful of donors. Profiled with immunoSEQ multiplex PCR; TCRdb holds only in-frame clones, not every one. The sample holds 68,000 or so clones, 91% seen once. Sequencing was done on a sample of PBMCs. These receptors all come from a human donor in good health. Some clones in this sample may be carry-over from other donors' samples.

This clone has a single count. V gene TRBV30 combines with J gene TRBJ2-5; D possibly corresponds to TRBD2 (6 bases). From germline, CDR1 is GTSNPN and CDR2 SVGIG (reference sequence). V was pared by 3 bases and J by 5 bases, with 16 bases between. The CDR3 extends over 14 amino acids. In nucleotides, the CDR3 is TGTGCCTGGAGGGGAGCGGGTGGGTCGGAGACCCAGTACTTC. Its protein is CAWRGAGGSETQYF.

The chain is built from TRBV9 and TRBJ1-2; tentatively, D is TRBD1 (5 bases). The CDR3 length is 14 residues. Germline loops: CDR1 SGDLS, CDR2 YYNGEE. Trimming stripped 3 bases from V and 5 bases from J, with 14 bases between. As DNA, the CDR3 is TGTGCCAGCAGCGACCCCATTTCAGGGTATGGCTACACCTTC. This translates into CASSDPISGYGYTF. The full variable domain, in which reference TRBV9 and TRBJ1-2 provide the parts outside the CDR3, is DSGVTQTPKHLITATGQRVTLRCSPRSGDLSVYWYQQSLDQGLQFLIQYYNGEERAKGNILERFSAQQFPDLHSELNLSSLELGDSALYFCASSDPISGYGYTFGSGTRLTVV.

This rearrangement joins TRBV7-2 to TRBJ2-2; D ambiguous. The CDR3 runs 12 residues. Trimming stripped 2 bases from V and 7 bases from J, with 5 bases between. The germline CDR1 and CDR2 sequences are SGHTA and FQGNSA. The CDR3 loop is CASSLQDGELFF. CDR3 nucleotide sequence: TGTGCCAGCAGCTTACAGGACGGGGAGCTGTTTTTT.

The chain joins TRBV18 to TRBJ2-7, with TRBD1 as a possible D gene (5 bases). Germline V gene data show CDR1 as KGHSH and CDR2 as LQKENI. Deletions cut 5 bases from V and 3 bases from J, with 11 bases between. The CDR3 spans 13 residues. CDR3 coding DNA: TGTGCCAGCTCAAAAGGGGTCGTCTACGAGCAGTACTTC. It specifies CASSKGVVYEQYF.

This clone was counted only a few times. The rearrangement uses TRBV7-3 and TRBJ2-7, with D perhaps TRBD1 (6 bases). The ends were cut back, 6 bases at V and 6 bases at J, with 15 bases in the middle. Germline CDR1 reads SGHTA; CDR2 reads FQGTGA. The CDR3 spans 13 residues. The CDR3 sequence is CASRRGQGFEQYF. The CDR3 bases are TGTGCCAGCAGAAGGGGCCAGGGGTTCGAGCAGTACTTC.